Listed here is a single TCR beta chain. In the same sample, other DNA sequences code for this CDR3. CDR1 is SGHRS, CDR2 YFSETQ, per germline. CDR3 length: 11 residues. The germline V and J ends were trimmed by 3 bases and 4 bases, with 5 bases remaining between them. Those enrolled, adults aged about 18 to 89 years, came from roughly 23 US areas. Assignment of participants to cohorts was predicated upon participant-reported clinical history. Per the study methods: The assay estimated nucleated cells by amplifying reference gene primers. The table came from immunoSEQ multiplex PCR; TCRdb's copy has only in-frame clones and leaves some out. Clone size and the V and J calls come from that table; the DNA yielded D and trimming. There are 150,000 or so clones in the sample; about 79% occur only once, and more than 8.5% lies in the top ten. This entry is derived from a study of blood T cell repertoires in COVID-19.

J is TRBJ2-7 and V is TRBV5-1; D may be TRBD1 (5 bases). Source material: PBMCs or T cells enriched from blood (not recorded which). This sequence originates from a man over 45 who had recovered from COVID-19. The DNA for the CDR3 is TGCGCCAGCAGCTCAGGGTACGAGCAGTACTTC. Translated, it gives CASSSGYEQYF.